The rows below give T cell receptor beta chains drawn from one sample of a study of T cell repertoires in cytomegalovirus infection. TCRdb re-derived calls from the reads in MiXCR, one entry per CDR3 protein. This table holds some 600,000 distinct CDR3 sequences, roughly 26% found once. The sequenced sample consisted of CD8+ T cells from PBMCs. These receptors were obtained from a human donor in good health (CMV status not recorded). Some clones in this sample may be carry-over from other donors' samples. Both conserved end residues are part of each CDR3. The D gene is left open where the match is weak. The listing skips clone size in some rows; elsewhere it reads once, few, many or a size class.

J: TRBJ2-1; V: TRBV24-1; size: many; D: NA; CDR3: CATRDPSYNEQFF; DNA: TGTGCCACCAGGGATCCTTCCTACAATGAGCAGTTCTTC
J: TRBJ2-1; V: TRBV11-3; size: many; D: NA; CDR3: CASSGDLDGGESYNEQFF; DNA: TGTGCCAGCAGCGGGGATTTGGACGGGGGAGAGTCCTACAATGAGCAGTTCTTC
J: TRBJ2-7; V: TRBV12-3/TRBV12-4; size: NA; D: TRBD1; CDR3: CASAGTGEDEQYF; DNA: TGTGCCAGCGCTGGGACAGGGGAGGACGAGCAGTACTTC
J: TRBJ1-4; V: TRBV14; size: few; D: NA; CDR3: CASSPGTRANEKLFF; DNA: TGTGCCAGCAGCCCAGGGACCAGGGCGAATGAAAAACTGTTTTTT
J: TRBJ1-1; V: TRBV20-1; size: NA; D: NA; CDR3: CSALNRGAGEAFF; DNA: TGCAGTGCTCTAAACCGGGGGGCCGGTGAAGCTTTCTTT
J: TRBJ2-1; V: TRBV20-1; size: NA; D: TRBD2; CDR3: CSGFAVAGDHSFYNEQFF; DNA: TGCAGCGGTTTCGCGGTAGCGGGGGACCACTCCTTCTACAATGAGCAGTTCTTC
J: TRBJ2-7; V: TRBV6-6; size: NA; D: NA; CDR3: CASTEEWTTIYEQYF; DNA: TGTGCCAGCACCGAAGAGTGGACGACTATCTACGAGCAGTACTTC
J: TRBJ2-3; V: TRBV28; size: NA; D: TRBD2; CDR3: CASSLERGGLRDTQYF; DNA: TGTGCCAGCAGTTTAGAGCGGGGGGGCCTCAGAGATACGCAGTATTTT
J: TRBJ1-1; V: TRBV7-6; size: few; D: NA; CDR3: CACTTGGNTEAFF; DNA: TGTGCCTGCACTACCGGGGGGAACACTGAAGCTTTCTTT
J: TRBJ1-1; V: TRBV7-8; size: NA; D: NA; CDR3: CASSLASGLEAFF; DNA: TGTGCCAGCAGCTTAGCTAGCGGACTTGAAGCTTTCTTT
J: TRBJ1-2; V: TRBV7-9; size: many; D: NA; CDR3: CASKRENYGYTF; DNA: TGTGCCAGCAAAAGGGAAAACTATGGCTACACCTTC
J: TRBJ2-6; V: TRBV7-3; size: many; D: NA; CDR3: CASSLMGRGANVLTF; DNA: TGTGCCAGCAGCTTAATGGGTCGTGGGGCCAACGTCCTGACTTTC
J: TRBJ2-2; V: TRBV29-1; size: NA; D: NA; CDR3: CSVPASGELFF; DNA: TGCAGCGTCCCGGCTTCCGGGGAGCTGTTTTTT
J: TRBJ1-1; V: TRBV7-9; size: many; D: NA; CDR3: CATDLSGNTEAFF; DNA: TGTGCCACCGATCTTAGCGGAAACACTGAAGCTTTCTTT
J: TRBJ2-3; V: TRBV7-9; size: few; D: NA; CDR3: CASNHPAEVGTDTQYF; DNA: TGTGCCAGCAACCACCCGGCAGAAGTTGGTACAGATACGCAGTATTTT
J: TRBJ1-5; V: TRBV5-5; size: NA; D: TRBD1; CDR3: CASSVGQGSNQPQHF; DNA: TGTGCCAGCAGCGTTGGACAGGGAAGCAATCAGCCCCAGCATTTT
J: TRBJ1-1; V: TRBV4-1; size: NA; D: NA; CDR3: CASSQEVGGAEAFF; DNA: TGCGCCAGCAGCCAAGAGGTGGGAGGAGCTGAAGCTTTCTTT
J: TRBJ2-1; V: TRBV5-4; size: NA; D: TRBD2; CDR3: CASRSGDYNGQFF; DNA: TGTGCCAGCAGGAGCGGGGACTACAATGGGCAGTTCTTC
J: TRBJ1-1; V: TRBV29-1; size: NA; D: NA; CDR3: CSVAAAREVTEAFF; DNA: TGCAGCGTTGCCGCAGCGAGGGAGGTGACTGAAGCTTTCTTT
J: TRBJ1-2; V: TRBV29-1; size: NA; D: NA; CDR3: CSVEGAGYTF; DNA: TGCAGCGTTGAAGGGGCTGGCTACACCTTC
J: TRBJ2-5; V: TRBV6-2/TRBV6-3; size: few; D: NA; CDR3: CASSPGAWPYQETQYF; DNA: TGTGCCAGCAGTCCCGGGGCATGGCCGTACCAAGAGACCCAGTACTTC
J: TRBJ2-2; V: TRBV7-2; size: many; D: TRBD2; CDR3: CASSLPGGGARNTGELFF; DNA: TGTGCCAGCAGCTTACCCGGCGGGGGGGCAAGGAACACCGGGGAGCTGTTTTTT
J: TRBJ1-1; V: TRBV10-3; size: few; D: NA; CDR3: CAISDPDLRGGRFGVSMNTEAFF; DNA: TGTGCCATCAGTGACCCTGATTTACGGGGGGGGCGATTCGGGGTTAGCATGAACACTGAAGCTTTCTTT
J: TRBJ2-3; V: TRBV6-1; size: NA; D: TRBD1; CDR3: CASSEAAGQDTDTQYF; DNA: TGTGCCAGCAGTGAAGCGGCGGGACAGGACACAGATACGCAGTATTTT
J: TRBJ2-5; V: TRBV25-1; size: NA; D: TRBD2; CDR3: CASMTSAETQYF; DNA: TGTGCCAGCATGACTAGCGCGGAGACCCAGTACTTC
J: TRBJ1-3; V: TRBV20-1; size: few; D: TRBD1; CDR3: CSARVPGGPGNTIYF; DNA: TGCAGTGCTAGAGTACCAGGGGGCCCCGGAAACACCATATATTTT
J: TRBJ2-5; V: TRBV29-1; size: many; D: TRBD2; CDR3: CSVGLAGVLETQYF; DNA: TGCAGCGTGGGGCTAGCGGGGGTGTTAGAGACCCAGTACTTC
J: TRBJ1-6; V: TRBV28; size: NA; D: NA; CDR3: CASSRPLGNSPLHF; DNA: TGTGCCAGCAGTCGCCCTCTCGGTAATTCACCCCTCCACTTT
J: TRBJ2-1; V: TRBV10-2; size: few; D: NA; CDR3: CASIGPLEQFF; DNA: TGCGCCAGCATTGGCCCCCTAGAGCAGTTCTTC
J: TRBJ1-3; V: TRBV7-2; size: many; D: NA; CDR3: CASSLDKSSGNTIYF; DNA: TGTGCCAGCAGCTTAGACAAGAGCTCTGGAAACACCATATATTTT
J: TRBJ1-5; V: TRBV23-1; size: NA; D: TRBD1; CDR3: CASSHTGTGGIWDNQPQHF; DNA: TGCGCCAGCAGTCACACCGGGACAGGGGGGATATGGGACAATCAGCCCCAGCATTTT
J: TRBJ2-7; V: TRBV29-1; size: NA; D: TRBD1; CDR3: CSVPGQGSHEQYF; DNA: TGCAGCGTCCCGGGACAGGGGTCCCACGAGCAGTACTTC
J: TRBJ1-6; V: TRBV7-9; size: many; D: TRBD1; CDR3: CASSLSRGHNSPLHF; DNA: TGTGCCAGCAGCTTAAGCAGGGGGCATAATTCACCCCTCCACTTT
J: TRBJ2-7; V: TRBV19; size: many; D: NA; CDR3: CASTAGISYEQYF; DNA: TGTGCCAGTACCGCGGGCATCTCCTACGAGCAGTACTTC
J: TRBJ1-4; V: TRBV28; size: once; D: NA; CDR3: CASRSTAGGKLFF; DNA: TGTGCCAGCAGGTCAACTGCAGGAGGAAAACTGTTTTTT
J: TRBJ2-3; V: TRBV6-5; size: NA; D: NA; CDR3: CASSYSFSRITDTQYF; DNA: TGTGCCAGCAGTTACTCGTTTTCCAGGATCACAGATACGCAGTATTTT
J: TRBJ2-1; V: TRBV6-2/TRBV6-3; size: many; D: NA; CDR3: CASSYADGNEQFF; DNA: TGTGCCAGCAGTTACGCCGATGGTAATGAGCAGTTCTTC
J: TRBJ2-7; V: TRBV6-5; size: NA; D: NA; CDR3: CASSKTENRRYEQYF; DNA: TGTGCCAGCAGTAAGACAGAGAATCGGCGCTACGAGCAGTACTTC
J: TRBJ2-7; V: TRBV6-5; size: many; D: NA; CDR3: CASSYTDRFSYEQYF; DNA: TGTGCCAGCAGTTACACCGACAGGTTCTCCTACGAGCAGTACTTC
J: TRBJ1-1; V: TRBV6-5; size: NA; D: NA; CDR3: CASSYSSRGTTEAFF; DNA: TGTGCCAGCAGTTATAGTAGTAGGGGAACCACTGAAGCTTTCTTT
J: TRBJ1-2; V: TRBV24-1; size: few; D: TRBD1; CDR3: CATQGASNYGYTF; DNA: TGTGCCACACAGGGGGCATCTAACTATGGCTACACCTTC
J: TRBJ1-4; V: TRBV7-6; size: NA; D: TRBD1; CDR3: CASTPTGEREKLFF; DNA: TGTGCCAGCACCCCGACAGGGGAACGTGAAAAACTGTTTTTT
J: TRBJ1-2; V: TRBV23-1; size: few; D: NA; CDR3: CASSPSPRRNGYTF; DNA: TGCGCCAGCAGTCCCTCGCCCAGGCGCAATGGCTACACCTTC
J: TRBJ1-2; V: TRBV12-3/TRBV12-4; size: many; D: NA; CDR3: CASSSIRGDGYTF; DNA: TGTGCCAGCAGTTCCATTAGAGGTGATGGCTACACCTTC
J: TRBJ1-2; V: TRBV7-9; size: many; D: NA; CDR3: CASSLGTIPNYGYTF; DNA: TGTGCCAGCAGCTTAGGGACAATTCCTAACTATGGCTACACCTTC
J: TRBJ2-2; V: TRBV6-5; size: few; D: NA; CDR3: CASSYELGGTGELFF; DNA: TGTGCCAGCAGTTACGAACTTGGGGGCACCGGGGAGCTGTTTTTT
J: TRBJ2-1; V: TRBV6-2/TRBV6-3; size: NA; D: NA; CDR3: CASSYGSVNEQFF; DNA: TGTGCCAGCAGTTACGGGAGCGTCAATGAGCAGTTCTTC
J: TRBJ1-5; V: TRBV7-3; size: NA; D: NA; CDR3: CASSLRKEGGIPSPQHF; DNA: TGTGCCAGCAGCTTACGTAAGGAAGGAGGAATCCCCTCGCCCCAGCATTTT
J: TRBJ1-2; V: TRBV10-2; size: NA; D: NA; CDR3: CASSDPTGYGYTF; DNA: TGCGCCAGCAGTGACCCCACTGGCTATGGCTACACCTTC
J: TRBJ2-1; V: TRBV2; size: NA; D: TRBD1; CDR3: CASSGGTGRSYNEQFF; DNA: TGTGCCAGCAGTGGCGGGACAGGTCGATCCTACAATGAGCAGTTCTTC